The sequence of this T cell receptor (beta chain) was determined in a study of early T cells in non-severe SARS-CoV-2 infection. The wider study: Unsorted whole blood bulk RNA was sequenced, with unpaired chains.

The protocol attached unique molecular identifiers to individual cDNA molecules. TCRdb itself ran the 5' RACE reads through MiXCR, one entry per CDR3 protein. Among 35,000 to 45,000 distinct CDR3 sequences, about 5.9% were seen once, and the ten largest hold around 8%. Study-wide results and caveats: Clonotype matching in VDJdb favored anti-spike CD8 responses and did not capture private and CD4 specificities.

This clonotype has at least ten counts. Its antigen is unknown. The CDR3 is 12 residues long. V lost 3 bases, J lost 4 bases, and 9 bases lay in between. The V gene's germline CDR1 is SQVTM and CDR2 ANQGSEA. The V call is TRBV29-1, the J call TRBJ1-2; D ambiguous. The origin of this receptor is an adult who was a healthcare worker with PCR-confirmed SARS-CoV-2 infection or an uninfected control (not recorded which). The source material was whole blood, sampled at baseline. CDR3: CSVEGFSYGYTF. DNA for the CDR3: TGCAGCGTTGAGGGTTTTAGCTATGGCTACACCTTC.